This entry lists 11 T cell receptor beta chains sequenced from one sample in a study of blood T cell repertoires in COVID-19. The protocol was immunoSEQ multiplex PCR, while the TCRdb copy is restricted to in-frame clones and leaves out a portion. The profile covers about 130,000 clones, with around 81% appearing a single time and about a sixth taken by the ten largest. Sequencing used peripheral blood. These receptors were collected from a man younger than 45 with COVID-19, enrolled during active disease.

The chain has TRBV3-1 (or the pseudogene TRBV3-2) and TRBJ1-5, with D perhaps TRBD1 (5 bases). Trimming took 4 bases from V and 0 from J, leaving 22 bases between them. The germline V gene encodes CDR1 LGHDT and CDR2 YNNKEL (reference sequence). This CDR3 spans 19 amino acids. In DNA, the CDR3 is TGTGCCAGCAGCCTTAAGACGTCGGGTTGGGGCTATAGCAATCAGCCCCAGCATTTT. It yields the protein CASSLKTSGWGYSNQPQHF.

This CDR3 is CASSATTGGGTEAFF. CDR3 in DNA: TGTGCCAGCAGTGCAACAACAGGGGGCGGAACTGAAGCTTTCTTT. This chain joins TRBV25-1 and TRBJ1-1; 9 nucleotides match TRBD1. The CDR3 length is 15 residues. V gave up 4 bases and J gave up 5 bases; unmatched junction bases: 8. Germline loops: CDR1 MGHDK, CDR2 SYGVNS. Full variable domain (outside the CDR3, taken from reference TRBV25-1 and TRBJ1-1): EADIYQTPRYLVIGTGKKITLECSQTMGHDKMYWYQQDPGMELHLIHYSYGVNSTEKGDLSSESTVSRIRTEHFPLTLESARPSHTSQYLCASSATTGGGTEAFFGQGTRLTVV.

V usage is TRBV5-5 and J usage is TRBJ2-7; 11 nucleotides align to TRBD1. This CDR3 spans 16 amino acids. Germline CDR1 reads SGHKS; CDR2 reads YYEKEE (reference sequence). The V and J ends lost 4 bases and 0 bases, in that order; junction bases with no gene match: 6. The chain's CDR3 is CASSLSGTGGSYEQYF. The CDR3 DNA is TGTGCCAGCAGCCTTTCCGGGACAGGGGGCTCCTACGAGCAGTACTTC.

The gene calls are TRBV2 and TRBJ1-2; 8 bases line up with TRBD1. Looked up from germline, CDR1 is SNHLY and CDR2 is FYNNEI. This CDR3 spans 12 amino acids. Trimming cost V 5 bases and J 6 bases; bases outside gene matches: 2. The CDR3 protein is CASSPTGDGYTF. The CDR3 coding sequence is TGTGCCAGCAGTCCGACAGGGGATGGCTACACCTTC.

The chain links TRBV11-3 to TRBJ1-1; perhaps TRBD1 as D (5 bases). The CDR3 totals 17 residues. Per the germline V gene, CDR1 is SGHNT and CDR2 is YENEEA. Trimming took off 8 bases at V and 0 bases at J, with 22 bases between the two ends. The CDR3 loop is CASPSRTGSKMNTEAFF. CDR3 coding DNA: TGTGCCAGCCCCTCCCGAACAGGTTCCAAAATGAACACTGAAGCTTTCTTT.

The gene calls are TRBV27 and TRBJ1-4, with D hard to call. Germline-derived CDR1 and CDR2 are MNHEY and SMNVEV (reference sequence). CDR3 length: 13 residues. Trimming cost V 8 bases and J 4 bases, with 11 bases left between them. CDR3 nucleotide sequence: TGTGCCAGCTCCCAACAGATTAATGAAAAACTGTTTTTT. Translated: CASSQQINEKLFF. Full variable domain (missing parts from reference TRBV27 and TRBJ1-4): EAQVTQNPRYLITVTGKKLTVTCSQNMNHEYMSWYRQDPGLGLRQIYYSMNVEVTDKGDVPEGYKVSRKEKRNFPLILESPSPNQTSLYFCASSQQINEKLFFGSGTQLSVL.

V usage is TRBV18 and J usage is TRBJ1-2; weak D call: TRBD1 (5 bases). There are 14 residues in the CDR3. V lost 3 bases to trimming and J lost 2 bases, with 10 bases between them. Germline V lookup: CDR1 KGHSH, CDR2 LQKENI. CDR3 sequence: CASSPRDANYGYTF. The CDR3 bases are TGTGCCAGCTCACCGCGGGACGCGAACTATGGCTACACCTTC.

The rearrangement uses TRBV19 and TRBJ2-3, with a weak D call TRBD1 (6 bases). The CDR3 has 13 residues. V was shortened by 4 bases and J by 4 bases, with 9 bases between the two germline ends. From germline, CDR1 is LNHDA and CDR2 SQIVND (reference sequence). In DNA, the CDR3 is TGTGCCAGTAGTAGTACAGGGTCAGATACGCAGTATTTT. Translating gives CASSSTGSDTQYF.

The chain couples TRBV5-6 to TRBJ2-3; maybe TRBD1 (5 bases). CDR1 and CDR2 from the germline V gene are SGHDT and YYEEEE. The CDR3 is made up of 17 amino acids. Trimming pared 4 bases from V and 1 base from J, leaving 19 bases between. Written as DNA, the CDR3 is TGTGCCAGCAGCCGTTCCATGTTAGGACAAGGCACAGATACGCAGTATTTT. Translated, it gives CASSRSMLGQGTDTQYF.

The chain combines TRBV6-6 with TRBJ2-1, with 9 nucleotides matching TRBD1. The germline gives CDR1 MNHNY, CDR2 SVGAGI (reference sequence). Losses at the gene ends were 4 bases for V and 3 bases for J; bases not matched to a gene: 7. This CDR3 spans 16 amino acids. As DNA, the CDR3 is TGTGCCAGCAGTTCTCCCGGGACAGGGAACTACAATGAGCAGTTCTTC. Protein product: CASSSPGTGNYNEQFF.

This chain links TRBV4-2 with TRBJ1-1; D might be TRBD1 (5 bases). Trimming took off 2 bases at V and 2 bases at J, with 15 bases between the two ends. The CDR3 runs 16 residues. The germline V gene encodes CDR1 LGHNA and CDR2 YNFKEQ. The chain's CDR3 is CASSQISIQGNTEAFF. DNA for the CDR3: TGTGCCAGCAGCCAAATCTCGATTCAGGGCAACACTGAAGCTTTCTTT.